The 32 T cell receptor beta chains below come from one sample, sequenced in a study of shared clonotypes between healthy human individuals. The data were produced by immunoSEQ multiplex PCR, yet TCRdb's version contains in-frame clones alone and is incomplete. The repertoire holds 2 million or so clones, with roughly 94% as singletons. The sample consisted of naive CD4+ T cells sorted from blood. As for subset: CD45RA+ positively selected. All receptors derive from a man between 18 and 29 years old in good health.

The chain carries TRBV28 and TRBJ2-7; perhaps D is TRBD1 or TRBD2 (5 bases each). Trimming left V 8 bases short and J 1 base short, with 24 bases between. The CDR3 is 17 residues long. Looked up from germline, CDR1 is MDHEN and CDR2 is SYDVKM. CDR3 in DNA: TGTGCCAGCTCCCCCAACCCGGGAAGGGGAAGATCCTACGAGCAGTACTTC. Amino acid sequence: CASSPNPGRGRSYEQYF.

The chain recombines TRBV19 with TRBJ1-2; D is perhaps TRBD1 (5 bases). Germline CDR1 is LNHDA and CDR2 is SQIVND (reference sequence). This CDR3 is built from 15 residues. Trimming took off 7 bases at V and 0 bases at J, with 15 bases between the two ends. CDR3 sequence (DNA): TGTGCCAGTACAACGGCAGGGCCAGCTAACTATGGCTACACCTTC. Its protein product is CASTTAGPANYGYTF.

The J gene is TRBJ1-5, the V gene TRBV28; D possibly corresponds to TRBD1 (5 bases). The germline gives CDR1 MDHEN, CDR2 SYDVKM. V was cut by 3 bases and J by 4 bases, with 10 bases left in between. The CDR3 spans 14 residues. The DNA of the CDR3 is TGTGCCAGCAGTTTCGTTGGGGGGAATCAGCCCCAGCATTTT. Translated: CASSFVGGNQPQHF.

The chain joins TRBV6-5 to TRBJ2-2, with D maybe TRBD1 (6 bases). V shed 3 bases and J shed 2 bases, with 13 bases lying between them. The CDR3 spans 16 residues. The germline CDR1 and CDR2 sequences are MNHEY and SVGAGI. The CDR3 loop is CASSYEARGNTGELFF. DNA of the CDR3: TGTGCCAGCAGTTATGAGGCCAGGGGAAACACCGGGGAGCTGTTTTTT.

This chain links TRBV30 with TRBJ1-6; D might be TRBD1 (5 bases). The CDR3 totals 13 residues. CDR1 GTSNPN and CDR2 SVGIG come from the germline V gene (reference sequence). V lost 1 base and J 7 bases, leaving 8 bases between the germline ends. The CDR3 is CAWSDGGNSPLHF. The CDR3 bases are TGTGCCTGGAGTGACGGGGGGAATTCACCCCTCCACTTT. The full variable domain, its missing parts supplied by reference TRBV30 and TRBJ1-6, is SQTIHQWPATLVQPVGSPLSLECTVEGTSNPNLYWYRQAAGRGLQLLFYSVGIGQISSEVPQNLSASRPQDRQFILSSKKLLLSDSGFYLCAWSDGGNSPLHFGNGTRLTVT.

This clone appeared a single time. Other nucleotide sequences from this sample produce the same CDR3. Here the CDR3 reads CASSDSSRGYGYTF. The CDR3 DNA sequence: TGTGCCAGCAGTGACTCGAGTCGGGGCTATGGCTACACCTTC. J is TRBJ1-2 and V is TRBV6-4; no definite D call. Trimming took 0 bases from V and 4 from J, leaving 9 bases between them. The germline CDR1 and CDR2 sequences are MRHNA and SNTAGT. CDR3 size: 14 residues.

The rearrangement joins TRBV2 to TRBJ2-3; 7 positions agree with TRBD1. The CDR3 covers 14 residues. Germline values: CDR1 SNHLY, CDR2 FYNNEI. J gave up 5 bases and V 5 bases, and 7 bases lay outside the gene matches. The CDR3 region has the DNA TGTGCCAGCAGTCAGTGGACAGGCGGAGATACGCAGTATTTT. It codes for CASSQWTGGDTQYF.

The J gene is TRBJ2-1, the V gene TRBV5-1; the match to TRBD2 covers 10 bases. Germline V gene lookup returns CDR1 SGHRS and CDR2 YFSETQ. V lost 0 bases to trimming and J lost 6 bases; unmatched junction nucleotides: 3. The CDR3 runs 15 residues. CDR3 sequence reads: CASSLDRTSGNEQFF. The CDR3 DNA is TGCGCCAGCAGCTTGGATCGGACTAGCGGCAATGAGCAGTTCTTC. The full variable domain, its missing parts supplied by reference TRBV5-1 and TRBJ2-1, is KAGVTQTPRYLIKTRGQQVTLSCSPISGHRSVSWYQQTPGQGLQFLFEYFSETQRNKGNFPGRFSGRQFSNSRSEMNVSTLELGDSALYLCASSLDRTSGNEQFFGPGTRLTVL.

This chain uses TRBV6-6 with TRBJ1-1, with D unclear. The V gene lost 9 bases and the J gene lost 0 bases, with 8 bases spanning the gap. Germline V gives CDR1 MNHNY, CDR2 SVGAGI (reference sequence). The CDR3 totals 12 residues. The DNA for the CDR3 is TGTGCCAGTGGGTGGGTGAACACTGAAGCTTTCTTT. Protein product: CASGWVNTEAFF.

The chain couples TRBV6-1 to TRBJ2-7; TRBD2 aligns across 8 bases. Germline V gives CDR1 MNHNS, CDR2 SASEGT. CDR3 length: 16 amino acids. With V trimmed by 2 bases and J by 0 bases, 6 bases remained unmatched. CDR3 in DNA: TGTGCCAGCAGTGAAATAGCGGGAATACGCTCCTACGAGCAGTACTTC. It codes for CASSEIAGIRSYEQYF.

V and J are TRBV19 and TRBJ1-4; possibly TRBD1 for D (5 bases). The CDR3 spans 13 residues. Germline V lookup: CDR1 LNHDA, CDR2 SQIVND (reference sequence). Trimming took off 5 bases at V and 5 bases at J, with 9 bases between the two ends. CDR3 nucleotides: TGTGCCAGTAGTGGGGGTACGAATGAAAAACTGTTTTTT. It translates to CASSGGTNEKLFF.

CDR3 loop: CASSPPTGSYGYTF. For the CDR3, the DNA is TGTGCCAGCTCACCACCGACAGGGTCCTATGGCTACACCTTC. The chain joins TRBV18 to TRBJ1-2; 7 bases map to TRBD1. There are 14 residues in the CDR3. The germline V gene has CDR1 KGHSH and CDR2 LQKENI. J lost 4 bases, V lost 0 bases, and 2 bases had no gene match.

V and J are TRBV27 and TRBJ2-2; D is ambiguous. Trimming shortened V by 3 bases and J by 3 bases, and 8 bases separated the two germline ends. Germline values: CDR1 MNHEY, CDR2 SMNVEV (reference sequence). CDR3 size: 14 residues. Here the CDR3 reads CASSFWVDTGELFF. The DNA for the CDR3 is TGTGCCAGCAGTTTTTGGGTGGACACCGGGGAGCTGTTTTTT.

The CDR3 protein is CASSLWGQGPLTQYF. For the CDR3, the DNA is TGTGCCAGCAGTTTATGGGGGCAGGGCCCCTTGACCCAGTACTTC. The chain is built from TRBV28 and TRBJ2-5, with a tentative D call TRBD1 (5 bases). This CDR3 contains 15 residues. Germline V CDR1 and CDR2: MDHEN, SYDVKM. V was trimmed by 0 bases and J by 7 bases, leaving 15 bases between them.

This chain uses TRBV28 with TRBJ2-2; 7 nucleotides match TRBD2. There are 15 residues in the CDR3. CDR1 is MDHEN and CDR2 is SYDVKM in the germline V gene. V was clipped by 3 bases and J by 4 bases; unmatched bases: 5. The CDR3 region is CASSFQAGSTGELFF. The CDR3 bases are TGTGCCAGCAGTTTCCAAGCGGGGTCCACCGGGGAGCTGTTTTTT.

The J gene is TRBJ2-1, the V gene TRBV30, with D unresolved. This CDR3 is built from 14 residues. V dropped 2 bases and J dropped 7 bases, with 15 bases sitting between them. Germline V gives CDR1 GTSNPN, CDR2 SVGIG (reference sequence). The CDR3 coding sequence is TGTGCCTGGAGTCCTGGGGTGAGAGGTAATGAGCAGTTCTTC. This translates into CAWSPGVRGNEQFF.

This chain uses TRBV6-5 with TRBJ2-7, with 10 bases identical to TRBD1. The V segment lost 7 bases and the J segment 3 bases; nucleotides outside the gene matches: 6. From germline, CDR1 is MNHEY and CDR2 SVGAGI. The CDR3 runs to 14 residues. CDR3 amino acids: CASNTTGGHYEQYF. The CDR3 DNA sequence: TGTGCCAGCAACACGACAGGGGGCCACTACGAGCAGTACTTC.

The J gene is TRBJ2-3, the V gene TRBV9; 9 bases align to TRBD2. With 4 bases clipped from V and 6 bases from J, the junction kept 9 bases outside the gene matches. The CDR3 has 15 residues. The germline V gene encodes CDR1 SGDLS and CDR2 YYNGEE. Written as DNA, the CDR3 is TGTGCCAGCAGCCCCCGGGGTAGCGGGGGTGATACGCAGTATTTT. Protein sequence: CASSPRGSGGDTQYF.

The genes are TRBV6-5 and TRBJ1-6, with D possibly TRBD1 on 5 matching bases. Deletions cut 5 bases from V and 8 bases from J, with 10 bases between. The CDR3 totals 13 residues. The V gene's germline CDR1 is MNHEY and CDR2 SVGAGI. The CDR3, as DNA: TGTGCCAGCAGTCACGACAGTTATTCACCCCTCCACTTT. Its protein is CASSHDSYSPLHF.

This clone was counted once. J is TRBJ2-1 and V is TRBV5-4; possible D gene TRBD2, 5 bases. The V gene lost 1 base and the J gene lost 4 bases, with 9 bases spanning the gap. Germline CDR1 reads SGHNT; CDR2 reads YYREEE (reference sequence). The CDR3 runs to 14 residues. The CDR3 coding sequence is TGTGCCAGCAGCTTGCACGGGAAATACAATGAGCAGTTCTTC. Encoded protein: CASSLHGKYNEQFF.

This clone has just one count. The same CDR3 is also encoded by other DNA sequences in this sample. This chain links TRBV20-1 with TRBJ1-1; possibly TRBD1 for D (5 bases). V was pared by 6 bases and J by 3 bases, with 8 bases between. The germline gives CDR1 DFQATT, CDR2 SNEGSKA (reference sequence). This CDR3 contains 11 residues. CDR3 residues: CSASGDTEAFF. The DNA of the CDR3 is TGCAGTGCCTCGGGGGACACTGAAGCTTTCTTT.

The chain uses TRBV18 and TRBJ1-1; D perhaps matches TRBD1 (6 bases). Germline CDR1 reads KGHSH; CDR2 reads LQKENI. The CDR3 runs to 12 residues. V was clipped by 3 bases and J by 6 bases, with 8 bases between them. This CDR3 is CASSPDSPEAFF. CDR3 nucleotide sequence: TGTGCCAGCTCACCGGACAGCCCTGAAGCTTTCTTT. Full variable domain (outside the CDR3, taken from reference TRBV18 and TRBJ1-1): NAGVMQNPRHLVRRRGQEARLRCSPMKGHSHVYWYRQLPEEGLKFMVYLQKENIIDESGMPKERFSAEFPKEGPSILRIQQVVRGDSAAYFCASSPDSPEAFFGQGTRLTVV.

The genes are TRBV25-1 and TRBJ1-2, with 8 bases matching TRBD1. Trimming removed 3 bases from V and 6 bases from J; junction bases left unmatched: 6. The CDR3 covers 14 residues. Germline V CDR1 and CDR2: MGHDK, SYGVNS. The CDR3 sequence is CASSDWGQANGYTF. The CDR3 DNA follows: TGTGCCAGCAGTGACTGGGGACAGGCTAATGGCTACACCTTC.

As concerns this clone: Relative to the germline gene, one junction end is altered; a read error may explain this. CDR3 amino acids: CASSLGSGSSYNEQFF. For the CDR3, the DNA is TGTGCTAGCAGCTTAGGGTCTGGTAGCTCCTACAATGAGCAGTTCTTC. The rearrangement uses TRBV7-7 and TRBJ2-1; D not resolved. Germline V gene data show CDR1 as SSHAT and CDR2 as FNYEAQ (reference sequence). CDR3 length: 16 amino acids.

The chain's CDR3 is CASSHLTGTGYSGGANVLTF. CDR3 nucleotide sequence: TGCGCCAGCAGCCATTTAACTGGGACAGGGTATTCGGGTGGGGCCAACGTCCTGACTTTC. The chain combines TRBV4-3 with TRBJ2-6; TRBD1 matches 9 bases. Trimming removed 3 bases from V and 3 bases from J; junction bases left unmatched: 15. This CDR3 spans 20 amino acids. In germline, CDR1 is LGHNA, CDR2 YSLEER.

This chain joins TRBV18 and TRBJ2-7; D is ambiguous. The CDR3 extends over 14 amino acids. V shed 3 bases and J shed 0 bases, with 9 bases lying between them. CDR1 KGHSH and CDR2 LQKENI come from the germline V gene. CDR3: CASSPRAASYEQYF. The CDR3 nucleotides read TGTGCCAGCTCACCCCGGGCCGCCTCCTACGAGCAGTACTTC.

The chain combines TRBV29-1 with TRBJ2-1, with TRBD2 matching 11 bases. This CDR3 is built from 15 residues. V lost 5 bases, J lost 6 bases, and 9 bases stayed unmatched. Germline V gives CDR1 SQVTM, CDR2 ANQGSEA. CDR3 in amino acids: CSVFSGGVYGNEQFF. The DNA of the CDR3 is TGCAGCGTTTTTAGCGGGGGGGTTTACGGCAATGAGCAGTTCTTC.

This clone is a singleton in its sample. The chain carries TRBV4-1 and TRBJ2-7; D gene uncertain. The V end lost 1 base, the J end lost 3 bases, and 10 bases lay between the germline ends. Germline loops: CDR1 MGHRA, CDR2 YSYEKL. This CDR3 comprises 14 residues. For the CDR3, the DNA is TGCGCCAGCAGCCAAGGACTCGACCTCTACGAGCAGTACTTC. Its translation: CASSQGLDLYEQYF.

In the case of this clone: The sample holds other DNA sequences that translate to the same CDR3. J is TRBJ2-3 and V is TRBV6-1; TRBD2 agrees at 8 bases. There are 15 residues in the CDR3. Germline V gene data show CDR1 as MNHNS and CDR2 as SASEGT. The V segment lost 6 bases and the J segment 1 base; nucleotides outside the gene matches: 6. Here the CDR3 DNA reads TGTGCCAGCAGATCCGGGGGGGCCGGCACAGATACGCAGTATTTT. This encodes CASRSGGAGTDTQYF.

This clone was seen once. This chain uses TRBV9 with TRBJ2-2; D gene ambiguous. The CDR3 consists of 13 residues. The V gene lost 0 bases and the J gene lost 7 bases, with 7 bases spanning the gap. Germline loops: CDR1 SGDLS, CDR2 YYNGEE. CDR3 in DNA: TGTGCCAGCAGCGTAGTGAGCAACGGGGAGCTGTTTTTT. This translates into CASSVVSNGELFF.

This clone came up once. The gene calls are TRBV28 and TRBJ2-1; D gene ambiguous. CDR3 length: 12 residues. Germline values: CDR1 MDHEN, CDR2 SYDVKM. Trimming removed 5 bases from V and 10 bases from J, with 12 bases in between. The CDR3 protein is CASSLLVGEQFF. CDR3 DNA sequence: TGTGCCAGCAGTCTCCTTGTGGGGGAGCAGTTCTTC.

This chain links TRBV19 with TRBJ1-6, with 7 positions matching TRBD1. The germline V gene has CDR1 LNHDA and CDR2 SQIVND (reference sequence). CDR3 length: 16 residues. The J segment lost 3 bases and the V segment lost 4 bases, leaving 6 bases of the junction unmatched. CDR3 coding DNA: TGTGCCAGTAGTAAGGAGGGGGCTTTCTATAATTCACCCCTCCACTTT. The encoded protein is CASSKEGAFYNSPLHF.